This TCR beta chain stems from a study of OX40 agonist ivuxolimab in advanced cancers. Study at large: Of the patients, three showed partial responses, one with hepatocellular carcinoma and two with cutaneous melanoma.

The length of the CDR3 is 16 residues. Germline-derived CDR1 and CDR2 are MDHEN and SYDVKM. With 6 bases clipped from V and 4 bases from J, the junction kept 15 bases outside the gene matches. Produced via immunoSEQ multiplex PCR; TCRdb's table is partial and in-frame only. The table has approximately 110,000 clones, around 90% seen once. Anyone with autoimmune disease history or systemic immunosuppression was excluded. On cycle 4 day 1 and cycle 7 day 1, as well as at baseline, blood was sampled. The gene calls are TRBV28 and TRBJ2-7, with 7 bases matching TRBD1. The sequence derives from an adult with an advanced solid tumor such as melanoma, head and neck, liver or kidney cancer. The specimen was CD4+ or CD8+ T cells sorted from blood, collected in a trial of the OX40 agonist ivuxolimab. The CDR3 spells CASSIGTAVFSYEQYF. In DNA, the CDR3 is TGTGCCAGCAGCATCGGGACAGCCGTTTTTTCTTACGAGCAGTACTTC.